This T cell receptor (beta chain) was sequenced for a study of resident and recirculating memory T cells in vitiligo. A remark on this clone: The antigen is undetermined.

Study observations and caveats: Non-conserved TCRs across sites and patients suggested distinct clones per lesion.

Trimming took off 7 bases at V and 7 bases at J, with 17 bases between the two ends. The CDR3 covers 14 residues. Germline CDR1 and CDR2: SGHTA and FQGNSA. TCRdb's table, derived via immunoSEQ multiplex PCR, lists solely in-frame clones and lacks some. This table holds tens of thousands of clones, approximately 89% found once. The chain links TRBV7-2 to TRBJ1-5, with D maybe TRBD1 (5 bases). This clonotype originated in a male donor with vitiligo. The source material was blood. The CDR3 bases are TGTGCCAGCACCCTTAAAGCAGGGTCACAGCCCCAGCATTTT. Protein product: CASTLKAGSQPQHF.